This T cell receptor (beta chain) stems from a study of early T cells in non-severe SARS-CoV-2 infection. This clonotype was observed a few times. Separate cDNA molecules each had unique molecular identifiers attached to them. TCRdb processed the 5' RACE reads anew with MiXCR; each CDR3 protein has one entry. The repertoire holds tens of thousands of distinct CDR3 sequences, 5% to 7% seen once, with roughly 7.8% in the top ten. The germline V gene has CDR1 MNHNS and CDR2 SASEGT. With V trimmed by 6 bases and J by 3 bases, 7 bases remained unmatched. This CDR3 has 14 amino acids. The sequenced sample was whole blood. This rearrangement joins TRBV6-1 to TRBJ2-7; 8 bases map to TRBD1. The TCR originated in an adult who was a healthcare worker with PCR-confirmed SARS-CoV-2 infection or an uninfected control (not recorded which). This CDR3 reads CASRGVQGDYEQYF. Written as DNA, the CDR3 is TGTGCCAGCAGAGGAGTACAGGGGGACTACGAGCAGTACTTC.